Given below is one TCR beta chain in context. Antigen unknown. The data were obtained in a study of glioma-infiltrating T cells. TCR alpha and beta CDR3 regions were amplified from RNA using iRepertoire nested multiplex PCR. For one-step reverse transcription and amplification, about 90-450 ng of tissue mRNA or PBMC total RNA was used. Via MiXCR, TCRdb re-called the multiplex PCR reads, giving one row per CDR3 protein. The table shows roughly 20,000 distinct CDR3 sequences, with approximately 25% occurring only once. Findings and limits, study-wide: Very few CDR3 sequences were shared between tissue and blood. Above-expected tissue-blood divergence occurred in all gliomas, most in low-grade ones.

With 4 bases removed from V and 11 bases from J, the gap between germline ends came to 15 bases. The CDR3 is made up of 14 amino acids. This TCR derives from a human donor with low-grade glioma or glioblastoma, undergoing nonglioma brain surgery, or in good health (not recorded which). The V call is TRBV12-3 or TRBV12-4, the J call TRBJ1-6; D may be TRBD1 (5 bases). Input material: glioma tissue, nonneoplastic brain tissue, or PBMCs (not recorded which). The CDR3 bases are TGTGCCAGCAGTTCAGGGATCGGTGTTCCACCCCTCCACTTT. Translating it yields CASSSGIGVPPLHF.